Below are 8 T cell receptor beta chains sequenced from a single sample in a study of T cells in Graves' hyperthyroidism and ophthalmopathy. Template material for amplifying TCR beta CDR3 regions consisted of RNA transcripts. TCR CDR3 underwent first-round RT-PCR with the HTBI primer set. TCRdb ran MiXCR on the multiplex PCR reads and lists one entry per CDR3 protein. The table lists hundreds of thousands of distinct CDR3 sequences, less than 15% of them singletons, with about 15% in the top ten. Sequencing used blood. The receptors were sampled from a woman aged 40-49 years with Graves' hyperthyroidism.

The J gene is TRBJ1-1, the V gene TRBV6-5, with TRBD1 as a possible D gene (6 bases). With 4 bases removed from V and 9 bases from J, the gap between germline ends came to 12 bases. The CDR3 has 12 amino acids. Germline V gives CDR1 MNHEY, CDR2 SVGAGI. The CDR3 DNA is TGTGCCAGCAGTTCGGGGACACGCAAAGCTTTCTTT. The encoded protein is CASSSGTRKAFF.

The table lists this clonotype with many counts. The chain employs TRBV2 and TRBJ2-6, with D maybe TRBD1 (5 bases). Germline values: CDR1 SNHLY, CDR2 FYNNEI. This CDR3 is built from 15 residues. V was cut by 1 base and J by 3 bases, with 7 bases left in between. The DNA for the CDR3 is TGTGCCAGCAGTGAAGAGGGGCATGGGGCCAACGTCCTGACTTTC. Its translation: CASSEEGHGANVLTF.

At least ten counts were recorded for this clonotype. The chain couples TRBV5-1 to TRBJ2-3; no reliable D call. CDR1 is SGHRS, CDR2 YFSETQ, per germline. The CDR3 covers 15 residues. V was trimmed by 6 bases and J by 2 bases, leaving 16 bases between them. The CDR3 DNA reads TGCGCCAGCACCCCCGGCGGTACGACCACAGATACGCAGTATTTT. Its translation: CASTPGGTTTDTQYF.

In its sample, this clonotype was seen many times. The chain employs TRBV27 and TRBJ2-1; the match to TRBD2 covers 8 bases. Germline V gene lookup returns CDR1 MNHEY and CDR2 SMNVEV (reference sequence). The CDR3 extends over 16 amino acids. V shed 2 bases, J shed 6 bases, and the junction held 9 bases outside the gene matches. The chain's CDR3 is CASSLRPAGEANEQFF. The CDR3 nucleotides read TGTGCCAGCAGTTTACGTCCAGCGGGAGAGGCCAATGAGCAGTTCTTC.

Details on this clonotype: Its ends do not fully match the called genes, so a read error is possible. The genes are TRBV5-1 and TRBJ2-2, with a tentative D call TRBD2 (5 bases). Germline V gene lookup returns CDR1 SGHRS and CDR2 YFSETQ. There are 16 residues in the CDR3. The CDR3 DNA sequence: TGTGCCAGCAGCGGAAGGACCTCCCAGGTGGCCGGGGAGCTGTTTTTT. This codes for CASSGRTSQVAGELFF.

The V gene is TRBV5-6, the J gene TRBJ2-3; 9 nucleotides match TRBD2. This CDR3 has 15 amino acids. Per the germline V gene, CDR1 is SGHDT and CDR2 is YYEEEE. The J segment lost 4 bases and the V segment lost 4 bases, leaving 7 bases of the junction unmatched. The DNA for the CDR3 is TGTGCCAGCAGCATGGGGGGACTAGCTCCAGATACGCAGTATTTT. Protein: CASSMGGLAPDTQYF. Variable domain in full (rest from reference TRBV5-6 and TRBJ2-3): DAGVTQSPTHLIKTRGQQVTLRCSPKSGHDTVSWYQQALGQGPQFIFQYYEEEERQRGNFPDRFSGHQFPNYSSELNVNALLLGDSALYLCASSMGGLAPDTQYFGPGTRLTVL.

CDR3 in DNA: TGTGCCAGCAGTTTCCGGGACAGAGTCTACGAGCAGTACTTC. This sequence encodes CASSFRDRVYEQYF. This sequence joins TRBV12-3 or TRBV12-4 and TRBJ2-7, with 7 bases matching TRBD1. V gave up 3 bases and J gave up 3 bases; unmatched junction bases: 5. The CDR3 contains 14 residues.

This clonotype was counted many times. The chain uses TRBV27 and TRBJ1-6, with a weak D call TRBD1 (6 bases). The CDR3 loop spans 15 amino acids. The V and J ends lost 5 bases and 8 bases respectively, with 16 bases between them. Germline CDR1 is MNHEY and CDR2 is SMNVEV (reference sequence). The CDR3 loop is CASSIRDKGYSPLHF. The CDR3 DNA is TGTGCCAGCAGTATACGGGACAAAGGTTATTCACCCCTCCACTTT.